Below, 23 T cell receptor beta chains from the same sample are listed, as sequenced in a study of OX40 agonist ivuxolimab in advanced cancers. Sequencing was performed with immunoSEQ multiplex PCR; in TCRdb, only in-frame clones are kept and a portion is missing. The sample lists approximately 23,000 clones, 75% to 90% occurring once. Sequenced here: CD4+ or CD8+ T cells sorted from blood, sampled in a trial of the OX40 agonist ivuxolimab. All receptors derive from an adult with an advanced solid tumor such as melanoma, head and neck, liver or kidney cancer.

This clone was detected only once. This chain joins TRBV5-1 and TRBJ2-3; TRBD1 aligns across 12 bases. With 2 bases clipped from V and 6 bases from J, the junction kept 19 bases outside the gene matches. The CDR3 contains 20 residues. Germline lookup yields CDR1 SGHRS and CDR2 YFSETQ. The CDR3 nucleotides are TGCGCCAGCAGCTTCGTCAACCTCGGGACAGGGGGCATTTATGTGGATACGCAGTATTTT. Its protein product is CASSFVNLGTGGIYVDTQYF. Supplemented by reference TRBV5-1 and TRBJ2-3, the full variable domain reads KAGVTQTPRYLIKTRGQQVTLSCSPISGHRSVSWYQQTPGQGLQFLFEYFSETQRNKGNFPGRFSGRQFSNSRSEMNVSTLELGDSALYLCASSFVNLGTGGIYVDTQYFGPGTRLTVL.

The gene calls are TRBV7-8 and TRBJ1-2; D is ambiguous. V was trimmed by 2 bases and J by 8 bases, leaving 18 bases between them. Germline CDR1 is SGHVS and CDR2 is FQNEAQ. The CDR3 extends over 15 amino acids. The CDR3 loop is CASSLPGLPPQGYTF. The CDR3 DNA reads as TGTGCCAGCAGCTTACCCGGCCTTCCTCCCCAAGGCTACACCTTC.

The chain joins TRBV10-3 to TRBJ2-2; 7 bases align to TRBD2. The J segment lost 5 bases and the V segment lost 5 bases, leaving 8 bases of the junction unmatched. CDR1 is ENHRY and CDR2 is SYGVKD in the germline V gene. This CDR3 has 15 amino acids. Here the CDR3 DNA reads TGTGCCATCAGTCACTCTCTACTAGCGACCGGGGAGCTGTTTTTT. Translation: CAISHSLLATGELFF.

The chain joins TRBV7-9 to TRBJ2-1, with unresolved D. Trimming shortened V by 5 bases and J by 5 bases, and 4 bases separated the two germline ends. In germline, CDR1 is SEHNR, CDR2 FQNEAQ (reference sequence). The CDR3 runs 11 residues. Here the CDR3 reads CASSRNNEQFF. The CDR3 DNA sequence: TGTGCCAGCAGCCGGAACAATGAGCAGTTCTTC.

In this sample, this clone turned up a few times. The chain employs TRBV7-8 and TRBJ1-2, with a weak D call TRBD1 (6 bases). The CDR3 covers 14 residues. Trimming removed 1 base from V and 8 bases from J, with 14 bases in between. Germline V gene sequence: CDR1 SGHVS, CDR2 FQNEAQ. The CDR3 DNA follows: TGTGCCAGCAGCTTAGTAGGGGGAAACAACGGCTACACCTTC. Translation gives CASSLVGGNNGYTF.

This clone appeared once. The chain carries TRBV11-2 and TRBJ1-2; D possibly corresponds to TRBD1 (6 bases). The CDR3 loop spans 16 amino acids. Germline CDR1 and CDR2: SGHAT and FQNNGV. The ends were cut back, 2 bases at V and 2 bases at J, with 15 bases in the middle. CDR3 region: CASSLYLGTGNYGYTF. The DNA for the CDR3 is TGTGCCAGCAGCTTATATCTGGGTACAGGGAACTATGGCTACACCTTC.

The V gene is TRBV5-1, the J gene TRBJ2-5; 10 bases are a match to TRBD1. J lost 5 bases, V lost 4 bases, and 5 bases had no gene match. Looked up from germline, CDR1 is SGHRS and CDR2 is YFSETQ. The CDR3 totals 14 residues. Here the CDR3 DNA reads TGCGCCAGCAGCACACGGACAGGGGGGGAGACCCAGTACTTC. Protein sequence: CASSTRTGGETQYF.

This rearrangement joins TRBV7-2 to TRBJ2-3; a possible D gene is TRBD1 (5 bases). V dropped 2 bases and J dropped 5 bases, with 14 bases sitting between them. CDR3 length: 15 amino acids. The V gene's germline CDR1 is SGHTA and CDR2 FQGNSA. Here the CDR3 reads CASSLTIGRVDTQYF. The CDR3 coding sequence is TGTGCCAGCAGCTTAACGATAGGCAGGGTAGATACGCAGTATTTT.

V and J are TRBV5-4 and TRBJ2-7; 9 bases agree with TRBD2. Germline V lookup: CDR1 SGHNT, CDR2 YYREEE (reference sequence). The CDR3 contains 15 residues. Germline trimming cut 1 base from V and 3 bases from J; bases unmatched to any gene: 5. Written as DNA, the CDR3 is TGTGCCAGCAGCTTGAGCGGGAGGATACACTACGAGCAGTACTTC. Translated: CASSLSGRIHYEQYF.

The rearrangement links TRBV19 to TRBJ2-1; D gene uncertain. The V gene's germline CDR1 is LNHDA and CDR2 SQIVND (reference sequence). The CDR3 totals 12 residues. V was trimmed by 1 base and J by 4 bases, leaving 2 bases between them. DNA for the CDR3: TGTGCCAGTAGTATAGGATACAATGAGCAGTTCTTC. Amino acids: CASSIGYNEQFF.

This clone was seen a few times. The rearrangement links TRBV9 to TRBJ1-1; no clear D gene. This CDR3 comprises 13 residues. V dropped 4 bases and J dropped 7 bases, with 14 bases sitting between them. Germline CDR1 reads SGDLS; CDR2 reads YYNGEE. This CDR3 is CASSSGMKVEAFF. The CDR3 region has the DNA TGTGCCAGCAGCTCCGGGATGAAGGTTGAAGCTTTCTTT.

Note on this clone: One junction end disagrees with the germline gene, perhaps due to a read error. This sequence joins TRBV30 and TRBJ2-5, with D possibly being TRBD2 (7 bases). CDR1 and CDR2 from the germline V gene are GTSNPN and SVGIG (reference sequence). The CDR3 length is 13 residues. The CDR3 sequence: CAWSLGGEETQHF. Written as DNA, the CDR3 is TGTGCCTGGAGCCTAGGGGGGGAAGAGACCCAGCACTTC.

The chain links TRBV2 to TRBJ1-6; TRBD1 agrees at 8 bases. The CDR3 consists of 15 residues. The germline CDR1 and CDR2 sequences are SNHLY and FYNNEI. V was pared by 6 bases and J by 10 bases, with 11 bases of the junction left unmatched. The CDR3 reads CASRIDRGDWSPLHF. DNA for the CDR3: TGTGCCAGCAGAATTGACAGGGGAGATTGGTCACCCCTCCACTTT.

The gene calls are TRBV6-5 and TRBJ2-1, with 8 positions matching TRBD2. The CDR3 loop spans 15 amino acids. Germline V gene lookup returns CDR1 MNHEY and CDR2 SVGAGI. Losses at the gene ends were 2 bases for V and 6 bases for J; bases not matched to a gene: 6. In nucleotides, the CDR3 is TGTGCCAGCAGTTACACAGCGGGGGCCCGCAATGAGCAGTTCTTC. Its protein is CASSYTAGARNEQFF.

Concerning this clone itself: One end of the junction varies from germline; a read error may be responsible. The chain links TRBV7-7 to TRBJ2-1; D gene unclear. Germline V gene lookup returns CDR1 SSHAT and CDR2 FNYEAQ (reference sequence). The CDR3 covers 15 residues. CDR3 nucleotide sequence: TGTGCTAGCAGCCCAACCCCCGGAACCTACAATGAGCAGTTCTTC. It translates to CASSPTPGTYNEQFF.

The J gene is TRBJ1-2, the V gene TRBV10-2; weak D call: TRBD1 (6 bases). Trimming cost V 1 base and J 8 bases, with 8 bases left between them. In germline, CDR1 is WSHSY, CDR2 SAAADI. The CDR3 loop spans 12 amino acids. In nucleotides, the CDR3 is TGCGCCAGCAGTGAGTTCGGGGGCGGCTACACCTTC. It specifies CASSEFGGGYTF.

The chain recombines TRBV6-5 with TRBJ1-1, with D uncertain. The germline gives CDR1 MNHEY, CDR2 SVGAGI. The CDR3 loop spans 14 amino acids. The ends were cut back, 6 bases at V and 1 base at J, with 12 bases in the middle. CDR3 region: CASSPDVWNTEAFF. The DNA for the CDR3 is TGTGCCAGCAGCCCTGACGTTTGGAACACTGAAGCTTTCTTT.

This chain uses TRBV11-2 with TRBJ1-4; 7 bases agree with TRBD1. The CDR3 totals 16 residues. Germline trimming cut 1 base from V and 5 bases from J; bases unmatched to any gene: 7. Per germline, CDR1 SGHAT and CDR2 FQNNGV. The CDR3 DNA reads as TGTGCCAGCAGCTTAGGGCGGGGCAGGGGGAATGAAAAACTGTTTTTT. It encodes CASSLGRGRGNEKLFF.

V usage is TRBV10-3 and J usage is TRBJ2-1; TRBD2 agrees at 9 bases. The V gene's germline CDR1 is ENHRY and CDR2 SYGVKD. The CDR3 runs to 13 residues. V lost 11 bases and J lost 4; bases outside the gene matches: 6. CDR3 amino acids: CASSSGEYNEQFF. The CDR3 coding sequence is TGTGCCTCGTCTAGCGGGGAGTACAATGAGCAGTTCTTC.

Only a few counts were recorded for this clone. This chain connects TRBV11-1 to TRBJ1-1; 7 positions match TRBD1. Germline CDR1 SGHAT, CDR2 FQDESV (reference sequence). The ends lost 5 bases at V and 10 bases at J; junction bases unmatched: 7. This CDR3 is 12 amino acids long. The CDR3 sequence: CASSVDRVTAFF. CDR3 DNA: TGTGCCAGCAGCGTCGACAGGGTGACAGCTTTCTTT.

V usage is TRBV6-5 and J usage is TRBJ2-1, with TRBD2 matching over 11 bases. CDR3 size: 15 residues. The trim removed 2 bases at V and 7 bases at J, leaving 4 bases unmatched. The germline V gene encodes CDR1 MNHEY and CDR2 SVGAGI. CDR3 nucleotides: TGTGCCAGCAGTTACGGTTCTAGCGGGAGGAATGAGCAGTTCTTC. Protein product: CASSYGSSGRNEQFF.

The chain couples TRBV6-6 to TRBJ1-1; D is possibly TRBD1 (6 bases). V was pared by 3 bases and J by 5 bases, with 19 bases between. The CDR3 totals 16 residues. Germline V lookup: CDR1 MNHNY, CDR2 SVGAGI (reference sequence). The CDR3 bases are TGTGCCAGCAGTTATGGGGGGCGCGGGATTGATACTGAAGCTTTCTTT. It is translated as CASSYGGRGIDTEAFF.

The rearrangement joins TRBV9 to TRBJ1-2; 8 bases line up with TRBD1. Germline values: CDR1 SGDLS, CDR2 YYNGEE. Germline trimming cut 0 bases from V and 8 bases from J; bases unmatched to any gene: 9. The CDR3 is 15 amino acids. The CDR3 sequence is CASSVDADRAAGYTF. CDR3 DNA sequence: TGTGCCAGCAGCGTAGACGCGGACAGGGCGGCCGGCTACACCTTC.